Following are 5 T cell receptor beta chains from one sample sequenced in a study of CD8+ T cells in alopecia areata. RNA was extracted and reverse transcribed into cDNA as the sequencing template. Generated by immunoSEQ multiplex PCR, the TCRdb table keeps only in-frame clones and is missing some. Here the sample spans about 92,000 clones, 44% being singletons. Treatment denoted: oral pan-JAK inhibitor, 5-10 mg twice daily. The material sequenced was CD8+ T cells sorted from blood, taken at week 24, from a patient treated with tofacitinib. These TCRs come from a human donor with alopecia areata.

The V gene is TRBV5-1, the J gene TRBJ2-6; no definite D call. CDR3 size: 17 residues. Germline CDR1 reads SGHRS; CDR2 reads YFSETQ. Deletions cut 1 base from V and 4 bases from J, with 15 bases between. CDR3 protein: CASSLISPRSGANVLTF. DNA of the CDR3: TGCGCCAGCAGCTTGATTTCGCCCCGGAGCGGGGCCAACGTCCTGACTTTC.

This clone showed up just once. The V gene is TRBV4-1, the J gene TRBJ1-2; D is unresolved. V lost 1 base and J 4 bases, leaving 10 bases between the germline ends. There are 14 residues in the CDR3. Per the germline V gene, CDR1 is MGHRA and CDR2 is YSYEKL. The CDR3 coding sequence is TGCGCCAGCAGCCAAGTCGTCACGGCCTATGGCTACACCTTC. Translating it yields CASSQVVTAYGYTF.

The rearrangement joins TRBV28 to TRBJ2-7; D gene unclear. The CDR3 sequence is 14 residues long. CDR1 and CDR2 from the germline V gene are MDHEN and SYDVKM. Between the trimmed V and J ends, which lost 6 bases and 7 bases, there was a span of 19 bases. CDR3 region: CASSPFLSTREQYF. The CDR3 region has the DNA TGTGCCAGCAGCCCCTTCCTATCTACTCGGGAGCAGTACTTC.

This clone was counted a few times. This chain connects TRBV2 to TRBJ2-7, with 8 bases matching TRBD2. The CDR3 is made up of 19 amino acids. V shed 1 base and J 2 bases; nucleotides not matched to a gene: 16. Germline CDR1 SNHLY, CDR2 FYNNEI. The CDR3 DNA reads TGTGCCAGCAGTGAAGATAGTCGGACGGTGAGCGGGAGCCCCTACGAGCAGTACTTC. Its translation: CASSEDSRTVSGSPYEQYF.

The V gene is TRBV5-1, the J gene TRBJ1-2; 7 nucleotides line up with TRBD1. V shed 4 bases, J shed 4 bases, and the junction held 13 bases outside the gene matches. CDR3 length equals 16 residues. CDR1 is SGHRS, CDR2 YFSETQ, per germline. The CDR3 here is CASSPLRDRSFYGYTF. The CDR3 nucleotides are TGCGCCAGCAGCCCACTACGGGACAGAAGTTTCTATGGCTACACCTTC.